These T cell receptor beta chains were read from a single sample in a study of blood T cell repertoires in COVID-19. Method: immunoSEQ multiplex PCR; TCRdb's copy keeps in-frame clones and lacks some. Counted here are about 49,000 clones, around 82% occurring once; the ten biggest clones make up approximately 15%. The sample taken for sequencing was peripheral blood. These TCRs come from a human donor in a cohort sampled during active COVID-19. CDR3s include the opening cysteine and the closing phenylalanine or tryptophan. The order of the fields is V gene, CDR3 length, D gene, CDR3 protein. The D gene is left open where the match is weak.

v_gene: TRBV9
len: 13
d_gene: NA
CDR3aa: CASSVAAGYEQYF

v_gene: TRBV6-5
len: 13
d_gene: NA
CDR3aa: CAIKGGSNQPQHF

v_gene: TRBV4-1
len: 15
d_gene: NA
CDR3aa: CASRVRTDLNTEAFF

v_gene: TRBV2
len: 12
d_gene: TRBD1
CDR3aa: CASSATGIEQFF

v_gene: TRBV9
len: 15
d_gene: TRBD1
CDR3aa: CASSAGTGFIPEAFF

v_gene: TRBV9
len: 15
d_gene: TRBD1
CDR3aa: CASSEPGQGVHEQFF

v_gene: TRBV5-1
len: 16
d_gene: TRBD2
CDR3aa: CASSQLAGGTYNEQFF

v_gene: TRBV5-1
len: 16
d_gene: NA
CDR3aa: CASSLAGSTGTYEQYF

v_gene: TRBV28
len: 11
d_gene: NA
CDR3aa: CASLGDEKLFF

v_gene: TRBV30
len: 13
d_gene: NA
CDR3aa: CAVQTYSNQPQHF

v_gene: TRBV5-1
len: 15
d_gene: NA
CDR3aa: CASSLDAGRIPEAFF

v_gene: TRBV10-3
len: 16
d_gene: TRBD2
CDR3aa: CAIRSILAGGENEQFF

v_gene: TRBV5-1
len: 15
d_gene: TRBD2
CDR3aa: CASSLGTSSTGELFF

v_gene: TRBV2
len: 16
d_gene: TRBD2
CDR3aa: CASSELGLAGYNEQFF

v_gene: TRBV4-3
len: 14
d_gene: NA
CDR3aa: CASSQRGKGYEQYF

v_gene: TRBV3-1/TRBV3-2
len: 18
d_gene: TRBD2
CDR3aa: CASSQGLAGGSGANVLTF

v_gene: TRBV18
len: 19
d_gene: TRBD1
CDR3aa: CASSKTTGTGGQYGYGYTF

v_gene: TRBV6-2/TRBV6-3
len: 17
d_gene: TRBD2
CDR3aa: CASSYSGTSGIYNEQFF

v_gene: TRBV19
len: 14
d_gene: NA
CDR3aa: CASSMGQVKETQYF

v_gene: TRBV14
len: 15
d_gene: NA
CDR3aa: CASSQDHQGLGGLFF

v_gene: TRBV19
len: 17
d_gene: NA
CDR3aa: CASSSRRGGENTGELFF

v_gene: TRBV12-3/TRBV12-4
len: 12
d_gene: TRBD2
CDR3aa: CASRPSGNEQFF

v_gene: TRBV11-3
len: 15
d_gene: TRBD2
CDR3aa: CASSLGGGSAYEQYF

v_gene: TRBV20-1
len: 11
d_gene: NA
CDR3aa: CSAPGWDEQYF

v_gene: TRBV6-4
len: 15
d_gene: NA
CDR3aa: CASREVGQPNYGYTF

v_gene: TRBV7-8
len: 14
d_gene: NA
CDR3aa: CASSSATGLDEQYF

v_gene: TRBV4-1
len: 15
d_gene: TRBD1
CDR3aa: CASSPAGQGSHGYTF

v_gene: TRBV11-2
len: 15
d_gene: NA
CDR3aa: CASSSHPGLETEAFF

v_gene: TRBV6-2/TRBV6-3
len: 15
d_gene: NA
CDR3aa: CASSYEGRTNQPQHF

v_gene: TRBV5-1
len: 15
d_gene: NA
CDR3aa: CASSLSQANTGELFF

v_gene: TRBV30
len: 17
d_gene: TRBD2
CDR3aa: CAWSPPNSGASTDTQYF

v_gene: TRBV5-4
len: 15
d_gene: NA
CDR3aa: CASSESYSSTGELFF

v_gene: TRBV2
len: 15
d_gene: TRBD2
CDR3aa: CASLKSGLAGETQYF

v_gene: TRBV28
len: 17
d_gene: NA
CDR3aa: CASSYPGVDVRFYGYTF